Following are 23 T cell receptor beta chains from one sample sequenced in a study of cytomegalovirus exposure and HLA in healthy donors (TCRdb year 2017). The library was obtained by the immunoSEQ multiplex PCR assay. For the multiplex PCR, a mixture combining 60 forward primers for TCR Vbeta segments and 13 reverse primers for TCR Jbeta segments was used. TCRdb mirrors the immuneACCESS table, restricted to in-frame sequences. Some clones are absent from its copies; in checked studies, under half trace to an unresolved V gene, and the reason for the others is unknown. This sample comprises 150,000 to 200,000 clones, roughly 80% of them detected only once. The top ten clonotypes cover roughly 1.6% of the sample. Material for sequencing was PBMCs. These receptors were taken from a girl under 18 in good health and CMV-seropositive.

The chain links TRBV28 to TRBJ1-4, with 7 nucleotides matching TRBD1. Germline CDR1 reads MDHEN; CDR2 reads SYDVKM. The CDR3 runs to 15 residues. V shed 6 bases, J shed 4 bases, and the junction held 8 bases outside the gene matches. CDR3 protein: CASSPYRGHNEKLFF. The CDR3 DNA sequence: TGTGCCAGCAGCCCCTACAGGGGACATAATGAAAAACTGTTTTTT. The complete variable domain, with remaining parts taken from reference TRBV28 and TRBJ1-4, reads DVKVTQSSRYLVKRTGEKVFLECVQDMDHENMFWYRQDPGLGLRLIYFSYDVKMKEKGDIPEGYSVSREKKERFSLILESASTNQTSMYLCASSPYRGHNEKLFFGSGTQLSVL.

The V and J genes are TRBV5-1 and TRBJ2-7; TRBD2 matches 10 bases. The CDR3 extends over 14 amino acids. Trimming removed 3 bases from V and 3 bases from J; junction bases left unmatched: 3. The germline V gene has CDR1 SGHRS and CDR2 YFSETQ. The CDR3 bases are TGCGCCAGCAGCTGGTCTAGCGGGAGCTACGAGCAGTACTTC. This translates into CASSWSSGSYEQYF.

This chain connects TRBV7-9 to TRBJ1-5; 10 bases map to TRBD1. Per the germline V gene, CDR1 is SEHNR and CDR2 is FQNEAQ (reference sequence). Unmatched junction bases numbered 13, after V lost 4 bases and J lost 4 bases. The CDR3 consists of 18 residues. CDR3 protein: CASSSEQTGGSLNQPQHF. The CDR3 coding sequence is TGTGCCAGCAGCTCCGAACAGACAGGGGGCTCATTAAATCAGCCCCAGCATTTT.

This clone has just a few counts. The chain is built from TRBV9 and TRBJ2-7; 8 bases match TRBD2. The J segment lost 0 bases and the V segment lost 0 bases, leaving 5 bases of the junction unmatched. Germline V gene sequence: CDR1 SGDLS, CDR2 YYNGEE. The CDR3 runs 16 residues. CDR3 residues: CASSVATSENSYEQYF. The CDR3 DNA is TGTGCCAGCAGCGTAGCGACTAGCGAAAACTCCTACGAGCAGTACTTC.

CDR3 DNA: TGTGCCAGCAGTCCCACTCCCCTCCGGGAGGGCCTGAATGAGCAGTTCTTC. Encoded protein: CASSPTPLREGLNEQFF. This chain joins TRBV28 and TRBJ2-1; 8 bases are shared with TRBD2. This CDR3 spans 17 amino acids. Germline CDR1 reads MDHEN; CDR2 reads SYDVKM. The V segment lost 5 bases and the J segment 7 bases; nucleotides outside the gene matches: 16.

This clone was counted only a few times. The rearrangement joins TRBV9 to TRBJ2-3; D ambiguous. CDR3 size: 13 residues. Germline V gene data show CDR1 as SGDLS and CDR2 as YYNGEE. Between the trimmed V and J ends, which lost 2 bases and 4 bases, there was a span of 8 bases. The CDR3 loop is CASSVNRADTQYF. CDR3 sequence (DNA): TGTGCCAGCAGCGTCAATCGGGCAGATACGCAGTATTTT.

The gene calls are TRBV15 and TRBJ1-2, with D perhaps TRBD1 (5 bases). CDR3 length: 16 residues. V was trimmed by 0 bases and J by 0 bases, leaving 11 bases between them. The germline V gene encodes CDR1 LNHNV and CDR2 YYDKDF (reference sequence). The CDR3 here is CATSRDAGTPNYGYTF. CDR3 nucleotide sequence: TGTGCCACCAGCAGAGATGCAGGGACTCCTAACTATGGCTACACCTTC.

V gene TRBV7-2 combines with J gene TRBJ1-1; no firm D call. This CDR3 spans 16 amino acids. Trimming took off 5 bases at V and 1 base at J, with 17 bases between the two ends. Per the germline V gene, CDR1 is SGHTA and CDR2 is FQGNSA. In nucleotides, the CDR3 is TGTGCCAGCAGCCTTGGGCGTTACGGCAGGAACACTGAAGCTTTCTTT. Residues: CASSLGRYGRNTEAFF.

The chain recombines TRBV5-6 with TRBJ2-7; 8 bases are shared with TRBD1. The CDR3 has 16 amino acids. Germline CDR1 SGHDT, CDR2 YYEEEE. V shed 0 bases, J shed 4 bases, and the junction held 9 bases outside the gene matches. This chain's CDR3 is CASSLATGGGWYEQYF. The CDR3 coding sequence is TGTGCCAGCAGCTTGGCCACAGGGGGAGGCTGGTACGAGCAGTACTTC.

The chain recombines TRBV10-3 with TRBJ1-2, with D possibly TRBD1 on 5 matching bases. The CDR3 runs to 14 residues. V shed 6 bases and J shed 5 bases, with 16 bases lying between them. Germline V gene data show CDR1 as ENHRY and CDR2 as SYGVKD. The CDR3 nucleotides are TGTGCCATCAGCGAACTCAGGGCTCGTTATGGCTACACCTTC. This sequence encodes CAISELRARYGYTF.

The chain recombines TRBV12-5 with TRBJ2-7; TRBD1 matches at 10 bases. Germline-derived CDR1 and CDR2 are LGHNT and FRNRAP. The CDR3 runs 15 residues. The J segment lost 7 bases and the V segment lost 6 bases, leaving 12 bases of the junction unmatched. The DNA for the CDR3 is TGTGCTAGTGGGTACCGGGACAGGGGTTTCTGGGAGCAGTACTTC. Encoded protein: CASGYRDRGFWEQYF.

The DNA of the CDR3 is TGTGCCAGCAGCTCTCCGGGACTAGCGGGGGGGCCGGCCCAGTACTTC. Translation: CASSSPGLAGGPAQYF. The rearrangement joins TRBV5-4 to TRBJ2-5; 16 nucleotides match TRBD2. The CDR3 consists of 16 residues. Losses at the gene ends were 3 bases for V and 9 bases for J; bases not matched to a gene: 8. Per germline, CDR1 SGHNT and CDR2 YYREEE (reference sequence).

The chain uses TRBV6-1 and TRBJ2-5; TRBD2 aligns across 8 bases. The CDR3 consists of 16 residues. CDR1 is MNHNS and CDR2 is SASEGT in the germline V gene. Trimming took 4 bases from V and 1 from J; bases not matched to a gene: 8. CDR3 bases: TGTGCCAGCAGTGCCCGGGGGGGGTCGATCCAAGAGACCCAGTACTTC. Translation gives CASSARGGSIQETQYF.

This chain uses TRBV7-9 with TRBJ2-3, with 9 bases aligning to TRBD2. The CDR3 is 17 amino acids. V lost 1 base to trimming and J lost 3 bases; unmatched junction nucleotides: 8. Per the germline V gene, CDR1 is SEHNR and CDR2 is FQNEAQ (reference sequence). The CDR3 DNA reads TGTGCCAGCAGCTTAGGGCTAGCGGGGCGACAAACAGATACGCAGTATTTT. Protein product: CASSLGLAGRQTDTQYF.

This clone was observed a few times. This chain joins TRBV7-9 and TRBJ2-7; 9 positions agree with TRBD1. The CDR3 has 15 residues. The trim removed 0 bases at V and 3 bases at J, leaving 3 bases unmatched. Germline assignment: CDR1 SEHNR and CDR2 FQNEAQ (reference sequence). CDR3 DNA: TGTGCCAGCAGCTTAGCACAGGGGGCTTTCTACGAGCAGTACTTC. It yields the protein CASSLAQGAFYEQYF.

The V call is TRBV9, the J call TRBJ2-1; 7 nucleotides match TRBD1. Trimming cost V 3 bases and J 5 bases; bases outside gene matches: 11. This CDR3 is 16 amino acids long. Germline CDR1 is SGDLS and CDR2 is YYNGEE. In DNA, the CDR3 is TGTGCCAGCAGCGGGGGGACAGCCCGGGAAGACAATGAGCAGTTCTTC. Its translation: CASSGGTAREDNEQFF.

The rearrangement joins TRBV23-1 to TRBJ1-1; D not resolved. TRBV23-1 has ORF status, its function being uncertain. This CDR3 comprises 10 residues. Trimming took 6 bases from V and 4 from J, leaving 3 bases between them. CDR3 in amino acids: CASSFTEAFF. The CDR3 region has the DNA TGCGCCAGCAGCTTCACTGAAGCTTTCTTT.

The genes are TRBV28 and TRBJ2-1; 7 nucleotides match TRBD1. Looked up from germline, CDR1 is MDHEN and CDR2 is SYDVKM. After removal of 3 bases from V and 0 bases from J, the junction contained 8 bases not matched to a gene. The CDR3 is 17 amino acids. The CDR3 loop reads CASSFEGARSSYNEQFF. The CDR3 DNA sequence: TGTGCCAGCAGTTTTGAGGGGGCGAGGAGCTCCTACAATGAGCAGTTCTTC.

The table lists this clone with a count of one. The rearrangement joins TRBV7-9 to TRBJ2-5; perhaps TRBD1 as D (6 bases). CDR1 is SEHNR and CDR2 is FQNEAQ in the germline V gene (reference sequence). V was clipped by 3 bases and J by 5 bases, with 16 bases between them. The CDR3 covers 15 residues. The DNA for the CDR3 is TGTGCCAGCAGCTTGCCGTTACAGGGAATGGAGACCCAGTACTTC. It translates to CASSLPLQGMETQYF.

The V gene is TRBV29-1, the J gene TRBJ1-1; D is undetermined. Trimming pared 1 base from V and 5 bases from J, leaving 11 bases between. CDR1 SQVTM and CDR2 ANQGSEA come from the germline V gene. The CDR3 loop spans 13 amino acids. CDR3 DNA sequence: TGCAGCGTTGAAGCGGAAGGAGGGACTGAAGCTTTCTTT. This gives the protein CSVEAEGGTEAFF.

In this sample, this clone turned up once. The chain couples TRBV7-3 to TRBJ1-1; 9 positions match TRBD1. Germline-derived CDR1 and CDR2 are SGHTA and FQGTGA. CDR3 length equals 16 residues. Trimming took 1 base from V and 1 from J; bases not matched to a gene: 4. The CDR3, as DNA: TGTGCCAGCAGCTTAATTGGGACAGGGAAGAACACTGAAGCTTTCTTT. Its translation: CASSLIGTGKNTEAFF.

This chain connects TRBV5-6 to TRBJ1-5; TRBD1 might be the D (6 bases). The ends were cut back, 1 base at V and 9 bases at J, with 14 bases in the middle. Germline V gene lookup returns CDR1 SGHDT and CDR2 YYEEEE. The CDR3 has 14 residues. The CDR3 coding sequence is TGTGCCAGCAGCTTGAGGGGGATAGTTTGGCCCCAGCATTTT. This gives the protein CASSLRGIVWPQHF.

This chain uses TRBV9 with TRBJ2-1, with D maybe TRBD1 (6 bases). The germline gives CDR1 SGDLS, CDR2 YYNGEE. The V end lost 1 base, the J end lost 0 bases, and 8 bases lay between the germline ends. The CDR3 covers 15 residues. The DNA of the CDR3 is TGTGCCAGCAGCGTACAGGGGCCCTCCTACAATGAGCAGTTCTTC. This gives the protein CASSVQGPSYNEQFF.